What follows are 14 T cell receptor beta chains derived from one specimen sequenced in a study of cytomegalovirus exposure and HLA in healthy donors (dated by TCRdb to 2015 to 2018). The receptor library was made with the immunoSEQ multiplex PCR assay. For the multiplex PCR, a mixture combining 60 forward primers for TCR Vbeta segments and 13 reverse primers for TCR Jbeta segments was used. The clones in this table, taken by TCRdb from immuneACCESS, are in-frame only. Not every clone is retained; where verified, under half of the shortfall comes from an unresolved V gene, and the cause of the rest is unknown. Counted in this sample were around 130,000 clones; over 70% of them appeared once. The ten largest clonotypes hold less than 2% of the sample. Sequences were obtained from PBMCs. The receptors were gathered from a woman between 18 and 29 years old in good health and CMV-seronegative.

In its sample, this clone was seen a few times. The rearrangement uses TRBV10-3 and TRBJ2-3, with 8 bases fitting TRBD1. The CDR3 covers 15 residues. The germline V gene has CDR1 ENHRY and CDR2 SYGVKD. The V and J ends lost 3 bases and 3 bases, in that order; junction bases with no gene match: 5. CDR3 sequence (DNA): TGTGCCATCAGTGACAGGACAGGGAGGACAGATACGCAGTATTTT. This sequence encodes CAISDRTGRTDTQYF.

This chain uses TRBV15 with TRBJ2-1; the D gene is possibly TRBD2 (5 bases). Trimming removed 4 bases from V and 6 bases from J, with 13 bases in between. Germline loops: CDR1 LNHNV, CDR2 YYDKDF (reference sequence). The CDR3 length is 14 residues. CDR3 DNA: TGTGCCACCAGCATCGGCCTAGGGAGCAATGAGCAGTTCTTC. As protein: CATSIGLGSNEQFF.

The table lists this clone with a few counts. The rearrangement uses TRBV20-1 and TRBJ2-5; the D gene is possibly TRBD2 (6 bases). Germline V gene sequence: CDR1 DFQATT, CDR2 SNEGSKA (reference sequence). This CDR3 is built from 11 residues. V was clipped by 6 bases and J by 4 bases, with 9 bases between them. CDR3 in amino acids: CSALGGETQYF. The CDR3 region has the DNA TGCAGTGCCCTCGGGGGAGAGACCCAGTACTTC.

The DNA for the CDR3 is TGTGCCAGCAAGTTAACGGGGTATAACTATGGCTACACCTTC. Translating gives CASKLTGYNYGYTF. The chain carries TRBV5-4 and TRBJ1-2; D uncertain. Germline V gene data show CDR1 as SGHNT and CDR2 as YYREEE (reference sequence). V lost 6 bases and J lost 1, with 13 bases in between. The CDR3 is 14 amino acids.

The chain has TRBV5-1 and TRBJ2-1, with 7 positions matching TRBD1. From germline, CDR1 is SGHRS and CDR2 YFSETQ. V trimming: 0 bases; J trimming: 8 bases; junction bases outside the gene matches: 8. The CDR3 spans 15 residues. For the CDR3, the DNA is TGCGCCAGCAGCTTGGCGCGTGACAGGGACCATGAGCAGTTCTTC. Its translation is CASSLARDRDHEQFF.

This clone has a handful of counts. This sequence joins TRBV7-9 and TRBJ2-5; 11 positions match TRBD2. The J segment lost 0 bases and the V segment lost 3 bases, leaving 3 bases of the junction unmatched. The germline V gene encodes CDR1 SEHNR and CDR2 FQNEAQ (reference sequence). The CDR3 consists of 16 residues. This CDR3 is CASSFLAGGNQETQYF. The CDR3 DNA is TGTGCCAGCAGCTTCCTAGCGGGAGGCAACCAAGAGACCCAGTACTTC.

The chain is built from TRBV7-8 and TRBJ2-3; 8 bases match TRBD2. Germline CDR1 SGHVS, CDR2 FQNEAQ. V dropped 2 bases and J dropped 4; count of bases not matched to a gene: 11. CDR3 length equals 17 residues. CDR3 nucleotide sequence: TGTGCCAGCAGCTTAATACTTAAGCGGGAGCTTTCAGATACGCAGTATTTT. Residues: CASSLILKRELSDTQYF.

This sequence joins TRBV2 and TRBJ1-2; 8 bases align to TRBD1. Germline V gene data show CDR1 as SNHLY and CDR2 as FYNNEI. J was trimmed by 4 bases and V by 6 bases; bases with no gene match: 4. The CDR3 loop spans 13 amino acids. The CDR3 DNA sequence: TGTGCCAGCAGCGCCAGGGGGCTCTATGGCTACACCTTC. Amino acid sequence: CASSARGLYGYTF.

The V gene is TRBV21-1, the J gene TRBJ1-1. TRBV21-1 is a listed pseudogene. The CDR3 has 17 residues. This CDR3 reads CASSTLREGEAGTEAFF. The CDR3 nucleotides read TGTGCCAGCAGCACCTTACGGGAGGGGGAGGCGGGTACTGAAGCTTTCTTT.

The rearrangement joins TRBV5-6 to TRBJ1-1; no reliable D call. The CDR3 totals 13 residues. Germline loops: CDR1 SGHDT, CDR2 YYEEEE. V lost 1 base to trimming and J lost 8 bases, with 12 bases between them. The CDR3 nucleotides read TGTGCCAGCAGCTTGACGGGGTCCGAGGAAGCTTTCTTT. It codes for CASSLTGSEEAFF.

V and J are TRBV4-1 and TRBJ1-4, with TRBD1 matching over 9 bases. The CDR3 is made up of 14 amino acids. V lost 4 bases and J lost 8; bases outside the gene matches: 5. Germline CDR1 MGHRA, CDR2 YSYEKL. The CDR3 coding sequence is TGCGCCAGCAGCCGCGGGACAGGGATGGAAAAACTGTTTTTT. This encodes CASSRGTGMEKLFF.

V gene TRBV6-6 combines with J gene TRBJ2-7; unclear D gene. Germline V lookup: CDR1 MNHNY, CDR2 SVGAGI (reference sequence). V shed 3 bases and J shed 2 bases, with 17 bases lying between them. There are 16 residues in the CDR3. Here the CDR3 DNA reads TGTGCCAGCAGTTATCAGGTCACCAAGCAACCCTACGAGCAGTACTTC. This gives the protein CASSYQVTKQPYEQYF.

This clone was found once. This chain links TRBV30 with TRBJ2-6; D possibly corresponds to TRBD2 (6 bases). Looked up from germline, CDR1 is GTSNPN and CDR2 is SVGIG (reference sequence). Trimming removed 0 bases from V and 2 bases from J, with 11 bases in between. The CDR3 extends over 16 amino acids. The CDR3 here is CAWSVLGTPGANVLTF. CDR3 nucleotide sequence: TGTGCCTGGAGTGTCTTGGGGACTCCTGGGGCCAACGTCCTGACTTTC.

The chain recombines TRBV18 with TRBJ1-1, with 8 bases aligning to TRBD1. CDR3 length equals 15 residues. Germline V gene data show CDR1 as KGHSH and CDR2 as LQKENI. The V and J ends lost 6 bases and 4 bases, in that order; junction bases with no gene match: 10. CDR3 sequence reads: CASSYNRGSLTEAFF. The CDR3 DNA reads TGTGCCAGCTCGTATAACAGGGGGTCTCTCACTGAAGCTTTCTTT.